This T cell receptor beta chain is from a study of monozygotic twins with inflammatory bowel disease. Collection of a roughly 2.4 ml blood sample took place per donor. cDNA synthesis was performed in eight separate reactions for each sample. Each of TCRalpha and TCRbeta cDNA went through two nested PCRs, lasting around 15 and 9 cycles. TCRdb re-analyzed the 5' RACE reads; it lists each CDR3 protein once, without DNA. In total, the table holds roughly 100,000 distinct CDR3 sequences. CDR3 size: 16 residues. Germline values: CDR1 LGHNA, CDR2 YSLEER. This sequence was found in a human donor with ulcerative colitis or Crohn's disease, or a healthy co-twin of an affected twin (not recorded which). The V call is TRBV4-3, the J call TRBJ2-3; the D call of TRBD2 rests on TCRdb alone, since no DNA is present to check it. The sequencing input was blood. The CDR3 is CASSRRLAGVTDTQYF.